This TCR beta chain was captured in a study of CD8+ T cells in alopecia areata. Study information: Scoring of treated patients' severity used the percentage of affected scalp area.

The CDR3 sequence is 14 residues long. V dropped 1 base and J dropped 6; count of bases not matched to a gene: 9. Germline CDR1 and CDR2: GTSNPN and SVGIG (reference sequence). As the sequencing template, cDNA was produced by extracting RNA and reverse transcribing it. The data were produced by immunoSEQ multiplex PCR, yet TCRdb's version contains in-frame clones alone and is incomplete. The data show roughly 73,000 clones, 29% seen once. Findings and limits, study-wide: Researchers report lesional scalp, most notably alopecia totalis/universalis, outstripped normal scalp in clonality. Throughout tofacitinib, many expanded lesional clones continued to persist in scalp and blood.

This clone was seen a few times. Its matching antigen is unknown. Documented treatment: oral pan-JAK inhibitor, 5-10 mg twice daily. The chain combines TRBV30 with TRBJ2-7; 7 nucleotides line up with TRBD1. The TCR originated in a human donor with alopecia areata. The specimen comprised CD8+ T cells sorted from blood, sampled at week 4, from a patient treated with tofacitinib. In DNA form, the CDR3 reads TGTGCCTGGAGTGCCAACAGGGGACCCTTCGAGCAGTACTTC. Translated, it gives CAWSANRGPFEQYF.